One and the same sample provided the 10 T cell receptor beta chains below, sequenced in a study of CD8 T cells in ankylosing spondylitis. General observations from the study: There was a TCR beta motif, made of 7 or 8 highly homologous variants, that appeared characteristic of ankylosing spondylitis blood.

MiXCR, run by TCRdb on the 5' RACE reads, gives a single entry per CDR3 protein. The sample consists of some 700,000 distinct CDR3 sequences, 15% to 20% of them appearing once. These receptors lack a known antigen. The sequencing input was blood, either unsorted or a sorted T cell fraction (not recorded which). The receptor set was obtained from a male donor with ankylosing spondylitis.

The table lists this clonotype with a few counts. This chain joins TRBV6-5 and TRBJ2-5; no clear D gene. Germline CDR1 reads MNHEY; CDR2 reads SVGAGI. The CDR3 is 13 amino acids. The germline V and J ends were trimmed by 0 bases and 4 bases, with 6 bases remaining between them. This CDR3 is CASSYSGSETQYF. The CDR3 coding sequence is TGTGCCAGCAGTTACTCAGGATCAGAGACCCAGTACTTC.

In its sample, this clonotype was seen a few times. This chain uses TRBV7-9 with TRBJ1-1; D is possibly TRBD1 (6 bases). Germline V CDR1 and CDR2: SEHNR, FQNEAQ (reference sequence). Trimming stripped 4 bases from V and 4 bases from J, with 19 bases between. The CDR3 sequence is 16 residues long. CDR3 in DNA: TGTGCCAGCAGCTACCCTCGGGACACACGAAGCACTGAAGCTTTCTTT. Protein product: CASSYPRDTRSTEAFF.

This clonotype was observed a handful of times. This chain links TRBV7-9 with TRBJ1-5; D gene unclear. V was cut by 0 bases and J by 5 bases, with 11 bases left in between. Germline assignment: CDR1 SEHNR and CDR2 FQNEAQ (reference sequence). The CDR3 is made up of 15 amino acids. The DNA for the CDR3 is TGTGCCAGCAGCTTAGCCGGGAGTGGGGATCAGCCCCAGCATTTT. This encodes CASSLAGSGDQPQHF. The complete variable domain, with remaining parts taken from reference TRBV7-9 and TRBJ1-5, reads DTGVSQNPRHKITKRGQNVTFRCDPISEHNRLYWYRQTLGQGPEFLTYFQNEAQLEKSRLLSDRFSAERPKGSFSTLEIQRTEQGDSAMYLCASSLAGSGDQPQHFGDGTRLSIL.

This chain's CDR3 is CASSYFPPSATTYEQYF. DNA for the CDR3: TGTGCCAGCAGTTACTTTCCTCCTAGCGCCACAACCTACGAGCAGTACTTC. The V and J genes are TRBV6-2 or TRBV6-3 and TRBJ2-7; weak D call: TRBD2 (6 bases). Trimming removed 1 base from V and 2 bases from J, with 18 bases in between. In germline, CDR1 is MNHEY, CDR2 SVGEGT. The length of the CDR3 is 17 residues.

A few counts support this clonotype. The V and J genes are TRBV12-3 or TRBV12-4 and TRBJ2-1; D may be TRBD1 or TRBD2 (5 bases each). This CDR3 spans 12 amino acids. With 6 bases removed from V and 11 bases from J, the gap between germline ends came to 14 bases. The CDR3, as DNA: TGTGCCAGCAGAAGGGACGCCAGCCAGCAGTTCTTC. As protein: CASRRDASQQFF.

This clonotype was found many times. The V and J genes are TRBV24-1 and TRBJ1-5; 8 bases align to TRBD1. Losses at the gene ends were 3 bases for V and 0 bases for J; bases not matched to a gene: 3. The CDR3 loop spans 16 amino acids. Germline CDR1 reads KGHDR; CDR2 reads SFDVKD. Here the CDR3 reads CATSDPTGDSNQPQHF. The CDR3 nucleotides read TGTGCCACCAGTGATCCGACAGGGGATAGCAATCAGCCCCAGCATTTT.

This clonotype was observed a handful of times. The CDR3 sequence: CASSYVAGSYNEQFF. The CDR3 coding sequence is TGTGCCAGCAGTTACGTGGCGGGTTCCTACAATGAGCAGTTCTTC. This rearrangement joins TRBV6-5 to TRBJ2-1; the D gene is possibly TRBD2 (5 bases). The germline V gene encodes CDR1 MNHEY and CDR2 SVGAGI. The V gene lost 2 bases and the J gene lost 1 base, with 9 bases spanning the gap. There are 15 residues in the CDR3.

This clonotype was observed many times. The junction does not match germline at one end; this may be a read error. V gene TRBV12-3 or TRBV12-4 combines with J gene TRBJ2-3; no clear D gene. The CDR3 contains 12 residues. The CDR3 coding sequence is TGCGCCAGCAGCCCTGGGGCAGATACGCAGTATTTT. It codes for CASSPGADTQYF.

This clonotype was seen a few times. CDR3: CASSSGTHPNEKLFF. Here the CDR3 DNA reads TGCGCCAGCAGCTCAGGGACTCACCCGAATGAAAAACTGTTTTTT. The J gene is TRBJ1-4, the V gene TRBV5-1; possible D gene TRBD1, 5 bases. V lost 3 bases and J lost 5, with 14 bases in between. CDR1 is SGHRS, CDR2 YFSETQ, per germline. The CDR3 totals 15 residues.

The rearrangement links TRBV10-3 to TRBJ1-1, with D possibly being TRBD1 (5 bases). The CDR3 extends over 14 amino acids. V lost 5 bases to trimming and J lost 2 bases, with 12 bases between them. Germline-derived CDR1 and CDR2 are ENHRY and SYGVKD. The CDR3 DNA is TGTGCCATCAGTCTCCGGGACGGAAACACTGAAGCTTTCTTT. It specifies CAISLRDGNTEAFF.